One sample yielded the 24 T cell receptor beta chains listed below, sequenced in a study of cytomegalovirus exposure and HLA in healthy donors. The PCR employed 60 Vbeta primers together with 13 Jbeta primers. The table came from immunoSEQ multiplex PCR; TCRdb's copy has only in-frame clones and leaves some out. The table records roughly 200,000 clones, around three quarters of them present only once. Sequenced material: PBMCs. The receptors originated from a woman aged 25 to 45 in good health and CMV-seropositive.

V and J are TRBV7-6 and TRBJ2-2; TRBD1 matches at 8 bases. Germline V gene lookup returns CDR1 SGHVS and CDR2 FNYEAQ. Losses at the gene ends were 1 base for V and 7 bases for J; bases not matched to a gene: 11. The CDR3 extends over 17 amino acids. CDR3 amino acids: CASSLESWTGFSGELFF. The CDR3 DNA reads as TGTGCCAGCAGCTTAGAATCTTGGACAGGGTTTAGCGGGGAGCTGTTTTTT.

The chain couples TRBV29-1 to TRBJ1-1; TRBD1 matches at 8 bases. Germline-derived CDR1 and CDR2 are SQVTM and ANQGSEA. Trimming cost V 5 bases and J 3 bases; bases outside gene matches: 8. This CDR3 is built from 14 residues. The CDR3 is CSVRGDRGDTEAFF. CDR3 sequence (DNA): TGCAGCGTTCGGGGTGACAGGGGCGACACTGAAGCTTTCTTT. Supplemented by reference TRBV29-1 and TRBJ1-1, the full variable domain reads SAVISQKPSRDICQRGTSLTIQCQVDSQVTMMFWYRQQPGQSLTLIATANQGSEATYESGFVIDKFPISRPNLTFSTLTVSNMSPEDSSIYLCSVRGDRGDTEAFFGQGTRLTVV.

This clone was observed a few times. V gene TRBV5-1 combines with J gene TRBJ2-7, with TRBD1 identical over 12 bases. CDR3 size: 15 residues. Trimming cost V 5 bases and J 11 bases; bases outside gene matches: 14. Germline V gene data show CDR1 as SGHRS and CDR2 as YFSETQ. The DNA for the CDR3 is TGCGCCAGCAGTCCCACCGGGACAGGGGGCACGTGGAAGTACTTC. Encoded protein: CASSPTGTGGTWKYF.

DNA for the CDR3: TGTGCCTGGATTAGACAGGGGGCTGTCTACGAGCAGTACTTC. Translation: CAWIRQGAVYEQYF. The chain links TRBV30 to TRBJ2-7, with 10 bases matching TRBD1. The germline gives CDR1 GTSNPN, CDR2 SVGIG (reference sequence). The trim removed 4 bases at V and 3 bases at J, leaving 6 bases unmatched. The CDR3 covers 14 residues.

The V call is TRBV7-2, the J call TRBJ2-7; 7 bases match TRBD1. Per the germline V gene, CDR1 is SGHTA and CDR2 is FQGNSA. There are 13 residues in the CDR3. V dropped 5 bases and J dropped 2; count of bases not matched to a gene: 3. This CDR3 is CASSLTGAYEQYF. CDR3 in DNA: TGTGCCAGCAGCCTCACAGGGGCCTACGAGCAGTACTTC. Complete variable domain (other parts from reference TRBV7-2 and TRBJ2-7): GAGVSQSPSNKVTEKGKDVELRCDPISGHTALYWYRQSLGQGLEFLIYFQGNSAPDKSGLPSDRFSAERTGGSVSTLTIQRTQQEDSAVYLCASSLTGAYEQYFGPGTRLTVT.

This rearrangement joins TRBV6-6 to TRBJ1-5; D perhaps matches TRBD1 (5 bases). Germline-derived CDR1 and CDR2 are MNHNY and SVGAGI (reference sequence). This CDR3 comprises 14 residues. Deletions cut 5 bases from V and 4 bases from J, with 12 bases between. As DNA, the CDR3 is TGTGCCAGCAGTACAGATGGGGGGAATCAGCCCCAGCATTTT. It is translated as CASSTDGGNQPQHF.

CDR3 residues: CASGTASDYGYTF. CDR3 nucleotide sequence: TGTGCCAGCGGGACAGCCTCGGACTATGGCTACACCTTC. The chain joins TRBV11-3 to TRBJ1-2; 7 bases fit TRBD1. The junction had 6 bases not matched to a gene; V was cut back by 8 bases and J by 3 bases. CDR1 and CDR2 (germline): SGHNT, YENEEA. The length of the CDR3 is 13 residues.

J is TRBJ2-7 and V is TRBV7-9; TRBD1 matches 7 bases. Trimming took 4 bases from V and 3 from J; bases not matched to a gene: 9. Germline CDR1 and CDR2: SEHNR and FQNEAQ (reference sequence). There are 15 residues in the CDR3. CDR3 sequence (DNA): TGTGCCAGCAGCTCGGACGACAGGGACCTCTACGAGCAGTACTTC. Amino acids: CASSSDDRDLYEQYF.

V and J are TRBV5-1 and TRBJ1-2, with 7 bases fitting TRBD1. Germline V gives CDR1 SGHRS, CDR2 YFSETQ. Trimming removed 1 base from V and 5 bases from J; junction bases left unmatched: 11. CDR3 length: 16 residues. The CDR3 loop reads CASSLNLEQGLYGYTF. The CDR3, as DNA: TGCGCCAGCAGCTTGAACTTGGAACAGGGGCTTTATGGCTACACCTTC.

The genes are TRBV29-1 and TRBJ1-1; D not certain. CDR1 is SQVTM, CDR2 ANQGSEA, per germline. Trimming removed 4 bases from V and 10 bases from J, with 13 bases in between. The CDR3 covers 11 residues. This chain's CDR3 is CSVAIPGGAFF. CDR3 nucleotide sequence: TGCAGCGTTGCAATTCCTGGAGGAGCTTTCTTT. Supplemented by reference TRBV29-1 and TRBJ1-1, the full variable domain reads SAVISQKPSRDICQRGTSLTIQCQVDSQVTMMFWYRQQPGQSLTLIATANQGSEATYESGFVIDKFPISRPNLTFSTLTVSNMSPEDSSIYLCSVAIPGGAFFGQGTRLTVV.

The chain uses TRBV6-1 and TRBJ2-3; maybe TRBD2 (6 bases). Trimming removed 5 bases at V and 2 bases at J, with 8 bases between. Germline CDR1 reads MNHNS; CDR2 reads SASEGT. This CDR3 spans 13 amino acids. CDR3: CASSPGDTDTQYF. The CDR3 nucleotides read TGTGCCAGCAGTCCGGGAGACACAGATACGCAGTATTTT.

The rearrangement uses TRBV7-9 and TRBJ1-5, with D possibly being TRBD1 (5 bases). CDR1 and CDR2 (germline): SEHNR, FQNEAQ (reference sequence). The length of the CDR3 is 15 residues. The V gene lost 5 bases and the J gene lost 11 bases, with 22 bases spanning the gap. CDR3 sequence reads: CASSHGTRGGMSQHF. The CDR3 bases are TGTGCCAGCAGCCACGGGACTAGAGGAGGTATGTCCCAGCATTTT.

V is TRBV11-2 and J is TRBJ2-1, with a weak D call TRBD1 (6 bases). This CDR3 contains 13 residues. V lost 6 bases and J 8 bases, leaving 14 bases between the germline ends. In germline, CDR1 is SGHAT, CDR2 FQNNGV. The CDR3 spells CASSPTGIDEQFF. The CDR3 nucleotides are TGTGCCAGCAGTCCCACAGGGATCGATGAGCAGTTCTTC.

The J gene is TRBJ2-7, the V gene TRBV7-2; 8 bases match TRBD1. V gave up 4 bases and J gave up 1 base; unmatched junction bases: 6. Germline-derived CDR1 and CDR2 are SGHTA and FQGNSA. The CDR3 is 15 amino acids. This chain's CDR3 is CASSSSGGLSYEQYF. CDR3 coding DNA: TGTGCCAGCAGCTCATCAGGGGGCTTGTCCTACGAGCAGTACTTC.

The chain joins TRBV5-8 to TRBJ1-1; D uncertain. V lost 1 base, J lost 7 bases, and 8 bases lay in between. This CDR3 comprises 12 residues. Germline values: CDR1 SGHTS, CDR2 YDEGEE. CDR3 nucleotides: TGTGCCAGCAGCTTGCGGGAGGGTGAAGCTTTCTTT. As protein: CASSLREGEAFF.

The chain combines TRBV29-1 with TRBJ1-6; the D gene is possibly TRBD1 (6 bases). CDR3 size: 14 residues. Germline CDR1 reads SQVTM; CDR2 reads ANQGSEA. V lost 7 bases to trimming and J lost 1 base, with 11 bases between them. CDR3 DNA: TGCAGCGCAGGGGTGGGATCCTATAATTCACCCCTCCACTTT. Residues: CSAGVGSYNSPLHF.

CDR3 sequence reads: CASSEAGQTNEKLFF. In nucleotides, the CDR3 is TGTGCCAGCAGTGAAGCGGGACAGACCAATGAAAAACTGTTTTTT. The chain couples TRBV6-1 to TRBJ1-4; 7 bases align to TRBD1. Unmatched junction bases numbered 3, after V lost 0 bases and J lost 5 bases. This CDR3 region has 15 residues. Germline values: CDR1 MNHNS, CDR2 SASEGT.

This clone has just a few counts. J is TRBJ1-5 and V is TRBV18; D possibly corresponds to TRBD1 (5 bases). V was trimmed by 3 bases and J by 5 bases, leaving 20 bases between them. Germline values: CDR1 KGHSH, CDR2 LQKENI. The CDR3 contains 17 residues. CDR3: CASSPSNRPGVHQPQHF. Written as DNA, the CDR3 is TGTGCCAGCTCACCGTCAAATCGGCCGGGGGTCCATCAGCCCCAGCATTTT.

This clone was seen just once. CDR3 sequence reads: CASSPRQGAGEETQYF. DNA of the CDR3: TGCGCCAGCAGCCCACGACAGGGGGCGGGCGAGGAGACCCAGTACTTC. V gene TRBV5-1 combines with J gene TRBJ2-5; TRBD1 aligns across 10 bases. Germline CDR1 reads SGHRS; CDR2 reads YFSETQ. This CDR3 has 16 amino acids. The trim removed 4 bases at V and 5 bases at J, leaving 11 bases unmatched.

The sample holds one count of this clone. The rearrangement joins TRBV5-1 to TRBJ2-1, with TRBD2 identical over 7 bases. CDR1 and CDR2 from the germline V gene are SGHRS and YFSETQ. After removal of 4 bases from V and 3 bases from J, the junction contained 10 bases not matched to a gene. The CDR3 consists of 16 residues. As DNA, the CDR3 is TGCGCCAGCAGCCCACAGGAGCGGGACTTCTACAATGAGCAGTTCTTC. Its translation: CASSPQERDFYNEQFF.

The chain is built from TRBV19 and TRBJ1-6; D is perhaps TRBD1 (5 bases). Trimming cost V 3 bases and J 6 bases, with 15 bases left between them. The germline V gene encodes CDR1 LNHDA and CDR2 SQIVND (reference sequence). The length of the CDR3 is 16 residues. The chain's CDR3 is CASSISLHRPNSPLHF. DNA of the CDR3: TGTGCCAGTAGTATTAGCCTTCACAGGCCTAATTCACCCCTCCACTTT.

The chain employs TRBV10-3 and TRBJ2-1, with TRBD2 matching over 9 bases. CDR1 is ENHRY, CDR2 SYGVKD, per germline. J gave up 4 bases and V 0 bases, and 4 bases lay outside the gene matches. The CDR3 has 16 amino acids. CDR3 sequence (DNA): TGTGCCATCAGTGAGTCGCCTAGCGGGAAATACAATGAGCAGTTCTTC. This codes for CAISESPSGKYNEQFF.

The chain couples TRBV7-2 to TRBJ2-7; 10 positions agree with TRBD2. Germline V CDR1 and CDR2: SGHTA, FQGNSA. The CDR3 sequence is 16 residues long. Trimming cost V 1 base and J 2 bases; bases outside gene matches: 5. The CDR3 protein is CASSLGVLAGAYEQYF. The CDR3 nucleotides read TGTGCCAGCAGCTTAGGTGTCCTAGCGGGGGCCTACGAGCAGTACTTC.

The chain links TRBV25-1 to TRBJ1-1; 8 nucleotides align to TRBD1. V shed 3 bases and J 7 bases; nucleotides not matched to a gene: 10. CDR1 MGHDK and CDR2 SYGVNS come from the germline V gene. The CDR3 contains 15 residues. The DNA for the CDR3 is TGTGCCAGCAGTGATCACGGACAGGGATCGGATGAAGCTTTCTTT. This encodes CASSDHGQGSDEAFF.